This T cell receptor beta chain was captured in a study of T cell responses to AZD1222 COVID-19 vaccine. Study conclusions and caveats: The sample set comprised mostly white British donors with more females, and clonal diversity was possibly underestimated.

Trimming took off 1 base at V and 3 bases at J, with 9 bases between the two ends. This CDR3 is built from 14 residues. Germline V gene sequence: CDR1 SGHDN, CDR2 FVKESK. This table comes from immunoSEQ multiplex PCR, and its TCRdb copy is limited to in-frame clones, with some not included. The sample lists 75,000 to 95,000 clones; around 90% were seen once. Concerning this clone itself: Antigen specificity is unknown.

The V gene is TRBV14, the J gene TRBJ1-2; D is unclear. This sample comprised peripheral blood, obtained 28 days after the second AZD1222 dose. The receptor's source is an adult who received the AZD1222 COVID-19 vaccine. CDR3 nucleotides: TGTGCCAGCAGCCAAGGAAGAACAGACTATGGCTACACCTTC. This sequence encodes CASSQGRTDYGYTF.